These T cell receptor beta chains were read from a single sample in a study of OX40 agonist ivuxolimab in advanced cancers. Profiling relied on immunoSEQ multiplex PCR, and the TCRdb table lists in-frame clones only, not all of them. The top ten clones hold approximately 1.4% of a sample with around 58,000 clones, approximately 90% of them seen once. The material was CD4+ or CD8+ T cells sorted from blood, obtained in a trial of the OX40 agonist ivuxolimab. Source of these receptors: an adult with an advanced solid tumor such as melanoma, head and neck, liver or kidney cancer. Both conserved end residues are part of each CDR3. D genes are given only for firm matches. The size of a clone is reported for some rows only, either as once, few or many, or as a class for expanded clones.

d_call: TRBD2
clone_size: NA
v_call: TRBV30
j_call: TRBJ2-2
cdr3_nt: TGTGCCTGGACCGGGGGGGACACCGGGGAGCTGTTTTTT
cdr3_aa: CAWTGGDTGELFF

d_call: NA
clone_size: NA
v_call: TRBV7-3
j_call: TRBJ2-3
cdr3_nt: TGTGCCAGCAGCCCCGGATCTGCTATGATAGATACGCAGTATTTT
cdr3_aa: CASSPGSAMIDTQYF

d_call: TRBD2
clone_size: once
v_call: TRBV18
j_call: TRBJ2-7
cdr3_nt: TGTGCCAGCTCACAAGGACTAGCGGGCGCCTACGAGCAGTACTTC
cdr3_aa: CASSQGLAGAYEQYF

d_call: TRBD1
clone_size: NA
v_call: TRBV11-2
j_call: TRBJ1-2
cdr3_nt: TGTGCCAGCAGCTTAGGGCAGGGGGACGGCTATGGCTACACCTTC
cdr3_aa: CASSLGQGDGYGYTF

d_call: TRBD1
clone_size: NA
v_call: TRBV15
j_call: TRBJ1-2
cdr3_nt: TGTGCCACCAGCAGAGATAGGGGGCCCGGTGGCTACACCTTC
cdr3_aa: CATSRDRGPGGYTF

d_call: TRBD1
clone_size: NA
v_call: TRBV2
j_call: TRBJ2-7
cdr3_nt: TGTGCCAGCACGGGGACAGGAACCTACGAGCAGTACTTC
cdr3_aa: CASTGTGTYEQYF

d_call: TRBD2
clone_size: NA
v_call: TRBV7-2
j_call: TRBJ2-1
cdr3_nt: TGTGCCAGCAGCTTTACTAGCGGGTTGGGCAATGAGCAGTTCTTC
cdr3_aa: CASSFTSGLGNEQFF

d_call: NA
clone_size: NA
v_call: TRBV30
j_call: TRBJ2-1
cdr3_nt: TGTGCCTGGACCGGGAAAAGCTCCTACAATGAGCAGTTCTTC
cdr3_aa: CAWTGKSSYNEQFF

d_call: NA
clone_size: few
v_call: TRBV6-6
j_call: TRBJ1-2
cdr3_nt: TGTGCCAGCAGTTACTCGAGGCCAGGGAAGAATGGCTACACCTTC
cdr3_aa: CASSYSRPGKNGYTF

d_call: TRBD2
clone_size: NA
v_call: TRBV5-1
j_call: TRBJ2-3
cdr3_nt: TGCGCCAGCAGCTTGACTAGCGTAGGAGATACGCAGTATTTT
cdr3_aa: CASSLTSVGDTQYF

d_call: NA
clone_size: NA
v_call: TRBV20-1
j_call: TRBJ2-7
cdr3_nt: TGCAGTGCACATGATGCCTACGAGCAGTACTTC
cdr3_aa: CSAHDAYEQYF

d_call: TRBD1
clone_size: NA
v_call: TRBV6-5
j_call: TRBJ2-1
cdr3_nt: TGTGCCAGCAGCTATGGGGACAGGGGATTCAATGAGCAGTTCTTC
cdr3_aa: CASSYGDRGFNEQFF

d_call: NA
clone_size: NA
v_call: TRBV2
j_call: TRBJ2-2
cdr3_nt: TGTGCCAGCAGCGGGCAGTCGAACACCGGGGAGCTGTTTTTT
cdr3_aa: CASSGQSNTGELFF

d_call: TRBD1
clone_size: NA
v_call: TRBV30
j_call: TRBJ1-3
cdr3_nt: TGTGCCTGGTATAGGACAGGCTCTGGAAACACCATATATTTT
cdr3_aa: CAWYRTGSGNTIYF

d_call: TRBD1
clone_size: NA
v_call: TRBV7-9
j_call: TRBJ1-2
cdr3_nt: TGTGCCAGCAGCCTTAACCGCCGGGACAGGGTCGGATATGGCTACACCTTC
cdr3_aa: CASSLNRRDRVGYGYTF

d_call: TRBD1
clone_size: NA
v_call: TRBV11-2
j_call: TRBJ1-4
cdr3_nt: TGTGCCAGCAGCGTGACCGGGACAGGGTACGAAAAACTGTTTTTT
cdr3_aa: CASSVTGTGYEKLFF

d_call: TRBD1
clone_size: NA
v_call: TRBV6-5
j_call: TRBJ1-2
cdr3_nt: TGTGCCAGCAGTGGGGACAGCTATGGCTACACCTTC
cdr3_aa: CASSGDSYGYTF

d_call: NA
clone_size: once
v_call: TRBV7-2
j_call: TRBJ2-6
cdr3_nt: TGTGCCAGCAGCTTTAGGGGTGGGGTTACTGGGGCCAACGTCCTGACTTTC
cdr3_aa: CASSFRGGVTGANVLTF

d_call: NA
clone_size: NA
v_call: TRBV5-5
j_call: TRBJ2-4
cdr3_nt: TGTGCCAGCAGCTTGGCCCCGGGACAACTGGGGGCACTAGCCAAAAACATTCAGTACTTC
cdr3_aa: CASSLAPGQLGALAKNIQYF

d_call: NA
clone_size: NA
v_call: TRBV29-1
j_call: TRBJ1-2
cdr3_nt: TGCAGCGTTGAATACATGAATGGCTACACCTTC
cdr3_aa: CSVEYMNGYTF

d_call: NA
clone_size: NA
v_call: TRBV5-1
j_call: TRBJ2-6
cdr3_nt: TGCGCCAGCAGCTTGGTTGGAGGGTTGAGCTCTGGGGCCAACGTCCTGACTTTC
cdr3_aa: CASSLVGGLSSGANVLTF

d_call: NA
clone_size: NA
v_call: TRBV9
j_call: TRBJ2-7
cdr3_nt: TGTGCCAGCAGCGTAGACGGGGCCACCTCGGTACAGTACTTC
cdr3_aa: CASSVDGATSVQYF